This is a list of T cell receptor beta chains from one sample in a study of blood T cells in healthy people across ages. TCRdb used MiXCR to reprocess the 5' RACE reads, holding one entry per CDR3 protein. Of 750,000 to 950,000 distinct CDR3 sequences in the sample, roughly 25% are singletons; the top ten hold around 2.9%. In addition, the sample was reused for a study of T cells of mothers and their children.

The sequenced sample was blood. These receptors originate from a boy aged 10-17 years in good health. CDR3s include the opening cysteine and the closing phenylalanine or tryptophan. D genes are given only for firm matches. Part of the rows lack a size; the others show once, few, many or a class for expanded clones.

>TRBV20-1|15|TRBJ2-3|.|.
CSARTGELFTDTQYF
TGCAGTGCTAGAACGGGGGAGCTCTTCACAGATACGCAGTATTTT
>TRBV12-3/TRBV12-4|14|TRBJ1-4|.|.
CASSLIGGGEKLFF
TGTGCCAGCAGTTTAATCGGGGGTGGGGAAAAACTGTTTTTT
>TRBV3-1|14|TRBJ2-1|few|.
CASSPGKGRNEQFF
TGTGCCAGCAGCCCCGGCAAGGGGCGGAATGAGCAGTTCTTC
>TRBV30|12|TRBJ2-5|few|.
CAWRGRTETQYF
TGTGCCTGGCGGGGGAGGACGGAGACCCAGTACTTC
>TRBV27|13|TRBJ1-4|.|.
CASSHPGAVELFF
TGTGCCAGCAGCCACCCCGGGGCAGTAGAACTGTTTTTT
>TRBV5-1|15|TRBJ2-5|.|.
CASSLLSYGGETQYF
TGCGCCAGCAGCTTGTTAAGTTATGGGGGAGAGACCCAGTACTTC
>TRBV10-3|13|TRBJ2-7|.|.
CAIRALITYEQYF
TGTGCCATCAGGGCTCTGATCACCTACGAGCAGTACTTC
>TRBV18|15|TRBJ2-7|.|.
CASSPTLGQRYEQYF
TGTGCCAGCTCACCGACATTAGGACAGAGGTACGAGCAGTACTTC
>TRBV7-6|12|TRBJ1-4|.|TRBD1
CASSYRQGKLFF
TGTGCCAGCAGCTACCGACAGGGAAAACTGTTTTTT
>TRBV20-1|13|TRBJ2-2|.|TRBD1
CSARKGATGELLF
TGCAGTGCTAGAAAGGGGGCCACCGGGGAGCTGCTTTTT
>TRBV12-3/TRBV12-4|14|TRBJ2-7|.|.
CASMSSGGGGEQYF
TGTGCCAGCATGTCGTCCGGGGGAGGGGGAGAGCAGTACTTC
>TRBV27|13|TRBJ2-7|.|.
CASSPRPLNEQYF
TGTGCCAGCAGTCCACGCCCGCTAAACGAGCAGTACTTC
>TRBV7-2|13|TRBJ1-2|few|.
CASSLATNYGYTF
TGTGCCAGCAGCCTAGCGACTAACTATGGCTACACCTTC
>TRBV28|15|TRBJ2-7|few|TRBD2
CASSLGLAGSHEQYF
TGTGCCAGCAGTTTAGGGCTAGCGGGTTCCCACGAGCAGTACTTC
>TRBV4-1|17|TRBJ2-5|few|TRBD2
CASSQDLWSGEQETQYF
TGCGCCAGCAGCCAAGATCTGTGGAGCGGGGAACAAGAGACCCAGTACTTC
>TRBV5-6|12|TRBJ1-1|few|.
CASSFSGIEAFF
TGTGCCAGCAGCTTTTCAGGGATTGAGGCTTTCTTT
>TRBV7-9|16|TRBJ2-7|few|.
CASSLVVDTSSYEQYF
TGTGCCAGTAGCTTAGTGGTTGACACTAGCTCCTACGAGCAGTACTTC
>TRBV12-3/TRBV12-4|13|TRBJ1-5|.|.
CASSPRENQPRHF
TGTGCCAGCAGCCCGAGAGAGAATCAGCCCCGGCATTTT
>TRBV7-2|14|TRBJ2-3|many|.
CASSLDSSTDTQYF
TGCGCCAGCAGCTTGGACAGTAGCACAGATACGCAGTATTTT
>TRBV28|15|TRBJ2-7|few|TRBD2
CASRAPSGGRYEQYF
TGTGCCAGCAGAGCCCCAAGCGGGGGCAGGTACGAGCAGTACTTC
>TRBV11-3|13|TRBJ2-1|.|.
CASSMAKVGEQFF
TGTGCCAGCAGCATGGCCAAGGTCGGTGAGCAGTTCTTC
>TRBV7-3|14|TRBJ2-7|.|.
CASSLRHDSYEQYF
TGTGCCAGCAGCTTAAGGCATGATTCCTACGAGCAGTACTTC
>TRBV20-1|17|TRBJ2-3|few|TRBD2
CSAIKGTSGGRTDTQYF
TGCAGTGCTATCAAAGGGACTAGCGGGGGTCGTACGGATACGCAGTATTTT
>TRBV6-1|14|TRBJ2-1|few|TRBD2
CASSEWRGVSEQFF
TGTGCCAGCAGTGAATGGCGGGGGGTGAGTGAGCAGTTCTTC
>TRBV15|16|TRBJ2-4|.|TRBD2
CATSPLRDREADIQYF
TGTGCCACCAGCCCCCTCCGGGACCGGGAGGCGGACATTCAGTACTTC
>TRBV7-9|16|TRBJ2-7|many|TRBD2
CASSFATSGGTYEQYF
TGTGCCAGCAGCTTTGCCACTAGCGGGGGTACCTACGAGCAGTACTTC
>TRBV4-2|15|TRBJ2-1|.|TRBD2
CASSQEETSIGEQFF
TGTGCCAGCAGCCAAGAGGAGACTAGCATAGGGGAGCAGTTCTTC
>TRBV6-5|15|TRBJ2-1|many|TRBD1
CASSSGGISYNEQFF
TGTGCCAGCAGTTCAGGGGGAATCTCCTACAATGAGCAGTTCTTC
>TRBV3-1|16|TRBJ2-6|many|.
CASSQDMGAGANVLTF
TGTGCCAGCAGCCAAGATATGGGCGCTGGGGCCAACGTCCTGACTTTC
>TRBV29-1|14|TRBJ2-4|few|.
CSVAGGDAKNIQYF
TGCAGCGTTGCCGGGGGTGACGCCAAAAACATTCAGTACTTC
>TRBV2|13|TRBJ2-3|.|TRBD1
CASRGQPTDTQYF
TGTGCCAGCAGGGGACAGCCCACAGATACGCAGTATTTT
>TRBV9|13|TRBJ1-5|many|.
CASSRALNQPQHF
TGTGCCAGCAGCAGGGCACTCAATCAGCCCCAGCATTTT
>TRBV20-1|14|TRBJ2-7|few|TRBD2
CSARISGEYYEQYF
TGCAGTGCTAGGATTAGCGGGGAATACTACGAGCAGTACTTC
>TRBV2|15|TRBJ2-7|.|TRBD2
CASRVGLAGPGEQYF
TGTGCCAGCAGAGTTGGACTAGCGGGGCCGGGGGAGCAGTACTTC
>TRBV7-2|16|TRBJ2-1|few|.
CASSLEEAGLYNEQFF
TGTGCCAGCAGCTTAGAGGAGGCGGGGTTGTACAATGAGCAGTTCTTC
>TRBV5-1|17|TRBJ2-1|.|TRBD2
CASSLVAAAGGDNEQFF
TGCGCCAGCAGCTTGGTAGCGGCTGCGGGGGGCGACAATGAGCAGTTCTTC
>TRBV6-2/TRBV6-3|13|TRBJ2-4|few|.
CASSYRGWYIQYF
TGTGCCAGCAGTTACAGAGGGTGGTACATTCAGTACTTC
>TRBV3-1|16|TRBJ2-1|few|.
CASSPLGYGDSTWQFF
TGTGCCAGCAGCCCTTTGGGTTATGGGGACTCTACATGGCAGTTCTTC
>TRBV5-1|14|TRBJ2-1|few|.
CASSLEAGVDEQFF
TGCGCCAGCAGCTTGGAGGCTGGAGTGGATGAGCAGTTCTTC
>TRBV12-3/TRBV12-4|14|TRBJ1-2|.|TRBD1
CASSSRQGDYGYTF
TGTGCCAGCAGTTCCCGACAGGGGGACTATGGCTACACCTTC
>TRBV5-1|14|TRBJ2-4|few|TRBD1
CASSFRGLENIQYF
TGCGCCAGCAGCTTCAGGGGGCTTGAAAACATTCAGTACTTC
>TRBV29-1|14|TRBJ1-1|few|.
CSVEGSTVNTEAFF
TGCAGCGTTGAAGGTTCGACAGTAAACACTGAAGCTTTCTTT
>TRBV6-5|15|TRBJ1-2|.|.
CASSYSGGRGYGYTF
TGTGCCAGCAGTTACTCGGGTGGCAGGGGCTATGGCTACACCTTC
>TRBV4-2|14|TRBJ2-1|.|TRBD2
CASSQEAGYNEQFF
TGTGCCAGCAGCCAAGAAGCGGGGTACAATGAGCAGTTCTTC
>TRBV6-1|19|TRBJ2-1|few|.
CASSLTSGGMLDEGVEQFF
TGTGCCAGCAGCCTAACGAGTGGCGGGATGTTAGATGAGGGTGTTGAGCAGTTCTTC
>TRBV12-3/TRBV12-4|16|TRBJ2-5|.|TRBD2
CASSLGSGGAYETQYF
TGTGCCAGCAGTTTAGGTAGCGGGGGGGCGTATGAGACCCAGTACTTC
>TRBV2|15|TRBJ2-1|few|TRBD2
CASSPGGGKYNEQFF
TGTGCCAGCAGCCCCGGGGGGGGAAAATACAATGAGCAGTTCTTC
>TRBV20-1|15|TRBJ2-5|few|TRBD1
CSTHPGQGFQETQYF
TGCAGTACCCATCCGGGACAGGGCTTTCAAGAGACCCAATACTTC
>TRBV5-1|14|TRBJ1-2|few|.
CASAPGSGNYGYTF
TGCGCCAGCGCCCCCGGTTCGGGGAACTATGGCTACACCTTC
>TRBV5-1|13|TRBJ1-2|.|.
CASSLGYPQGYTF
TGCGCCAGCAGCTTGGGATACCCACAGGGCTACACCTTC
>TRBV2|14|TRBJ1-5|.|.
CASSPQALNQPQHF
TGTGCCAGCAGTCCCCAAGCCCTTAATCAGCCCCAGCATTTT
>TRBV12-3/TRBV12-4|15|TRBJ2-7|.|TRBD1
CASSAPGQGNDEQYF
TGTGCCAGCAGTGCCCCGGGACAGGGAAACGACGAGCAGTACTTC
>TRBV6-6|15|TRBJ2-7|few|TRBD1
CASSYGDRGPYEQYF
TGTGCCAGCAGTTACGGGGACAGGGGGCCTTACGAGCAGTACTTC
>TRBV6-1|14|TRBJ1-5|.|.
CASSADRYNQPQHF
TGTGCCAGCAGTGCCGACAGGTACAATCAGCCCCAGCATTTT
>TRBV7-3|16|TRBJ2-2|.|TRBD2
CASSAGLAGGTGELFF
TGTGCCAGCAGCGCCGGACTAGCGGGGGGAACCGGGGAGCTGTTTTTT